This TCR beta chain derives from a study of OX40 agonist ivuxolimab in advanced cancers. Trimming cost V 7 bases and J 12 bases, with 19 bases left between them. The length of the CDR3 is 13 residues. Germline assignment: CDR1 LGHNT and CDR2 FRNRAP. Clones were sequenced by immunoSEQ multiplex PCR, and TCRdb holds only the in-frame ones, with some missing. The sample has 60,000 to 80,000 clones; 84% are singletons. This clone was observed a single time. The antigen is undetermined. Findings and limits, study-wide: Clones of CD4+ and CD8+ blood T cells grew by week 6 at doses of 0.1 to 3.0 mg/kg.

Sample: CD4+ or CD8+ T cells sorted from blood, taken in a trial of the OX40 agonist ivuxolimab. The receptor comes from an adult with an advanced solid tumor such as melanoma, head and neck, liver or kidney cancer. The chain employs TRBV12-5 and TRBJ2-1, with TRBD2 as a possible D gene (6 bases). In nucleotides, the CDR3 is TGTGCTAGTGCCGTCCCCGGAGGGAAATCGCAGTTCTTC. Translating it yields CASAVPGGKSQFF. The full variable domain, with the rest looked up from reference TRBV12-5 and TRBJ2-1, is DARVTQTPRHKVTEMGQEVTMRCQPILGHNTVFWYRQTMMQGLELLAYFRNRAPLDDSGMPKDRFSAEMPDATLATLKIQPSEPRDSAVYFCASAVPGGKSQFFGPGTRLTVL.